This T cell receptor beta chain was recovered during a study of T cell responses to AZD1222 COVID-19 vaccine. About this clone: The antigen is not known.

Only in-frame clones appear in the TCRdb table, and some are missing; sequencing was by immunoSEQ multiplex PCR. The repertoire has about 99,000 clones, about 94% of them found once; the top ten carry 4% to 5.5%. Whole-study results and caveats: The repertoires were collected only after the peak T cell response.

CDR3 size: 12 residues. CDR1 is SEHNR, CDR2 FQNEAQ, per germline (reference sequence). V was shortened by 4 bases and J by 7 bases, with 7 bases between the two germline ends. The sample here was peripheral blood, taken on day 0 of AZD1222 vaccination. The chain has TRBV7-9 and TRBJ1-4; unclear D gene. This receptor was identified in an adult in good health. The CDR3 nucleotides read TGTGCCAGCAGCTCCTCCCCTGAAAAACTGTTTTTT. It translates to CASSSSPEKLFF. Full variable domain (remainder filled in from reference TRBV7-9 and TRBJ1-4): DTGVSQNPRHKITKRGQNVTFRCDPISEHNRLYWYRQTLGQGPEFLTYFQNEAQLEKSRLLSDRFSAERPKGSFSTLEIQRTEQGDSAMYLCASSSSPEKLFFGSGTQLSVL.